This paragraph reports one T cell receptor beta chain. Its antigen is currently unknown. The assay was immunoSEQ multiplex PCR, and TCRdb's table has in-frame clones only and misses some. This sample yields 100,000 to 150,000 clones, of which under 90% are seen a single time; 1.5% to 2.5% belongs to the top ten. These data belong to a study of cytomegalovirus exposure and HLA in healthy donors. The overall study: A subsequent analysis reported that the roughly 120 validation repertoires were produced on the same platform that had also been used for the roughly 670 first-cohort repertoires.

Findings of the study overall: Subsequent analysis showed first-cohort TCR clusters tending to co-occur in over a hundred validation repertoires. Among TCR beta chains, those listed as cytomegalovirus-associated numbered over 150.

The donors were part of the validation cohort of 120 or so subjects. That cohort was separate from the first cohort, which comprised 670 or so subjects. Trimming left V 0 bases short and J 3 bases short, with 12 bases between. The CDR3 is made up of 15 amino acids. The germline V gene has CDR1 SGHAT and CDR2 FQNNGV. This sequence originates from a woman aged 18-29 years in good health and CMV-seronegative. Sequenced: PBMCs. This chain uses TRBV11-2 with TRBJ2-7; D is perhaps TRBD2 (5 bases). The CDR3 protein is CASSLEVRGFYEQYF. In nucleotides, the CDR3 is TGTGCCAGCAGCTTAGAGGTCCGGGGTTTCTACGAGCAGTACTTC.